Listed below are T cell receptor beta chains from one sample, sequenced in a study of control samples from healthy donors and cancer patients. TCRdb's table, derived via immunoSEQ multiplex PCR, lists solely in-frame clones and lacks some. The sample lists 170,000 or so clones; 80% to 95% were seen once. The specimen was blood. All receptors derive from a woman in her forties in good health. The CDR3 runs from the conserved cysteine through the conserved F or W. Each record gives: J gene, clone size, V gene, D gene, CDR3 DNA, CDR3 protein. A D gene is named only where the DNA matches it firmly. Some rows mark clone size as missing; the rest say once, few, many or name a class of expanded clone.

TRBJ2-3 | once | TRBV7-8 | NA | TGTGCCAGCAGCTCGAGGCTAGTCGGATTCACAGATACGCAGTATTTT | CASSSRLVGFTDTQYF
TRBJ2-4 | once | TRBV9 | TRBD1 | TGTGCCAGCAGCCCAGGGACAGCCGGAGACATTCAGTACTTC | CASSPGTAGDIQYF
TRBJ2-5 | few | TRBV6-5 | NA | TGTGCCAGCAGTCTAGCCGGTCTCGGGACCCAGTACTTC | CASSLAGLGTQYF
TRBJ1-1 | NA | TRBV2 | NA | TGTGCCAGCCACCCGGGGACCCAAGACCAAGCTTTCTTT | CASHPGTQDQAFF
TRBJ2-7 | NA | TRBV27 | NA | TGTGCCAGCAGAGATCGCAGGGGCAGGTACGAGCAGTACTTC | CASRDRRGRYEQYF
TRBJ2-3 | NA | TRBV12-3/TRBV12-4 | NA | TGTGCCAGCAGTTGGACAGATACGCAGTATTTT | CASSWTDTQYF
TRBJ2-3 | NA | TRBV5-1 | NA | TGCGCCAGCAGCTTGTATGGGGGGACAGATACGCAGTATTTT | CASSLYGGTDTQYF
TRBJ1-5 | NA | TRBV18 | NA | TGTGCCAGCTCAGGGGAAGGGGGGCTGTCGAATCAGCCCCAGCATTTT | CASSGEGGLSNQPQHF
TRBJ2-1 | NA | TRBV12-3/TRBV12-4 | NA | TGTGCCAGCAGTTTATTGGGGAATGAGCAGTTCTTC | CASSLLGNEQFF
TRBJ1-1 | NA | TRBV19 | NA | TGTGCCAGTAGTATTGGAGCTGAAGCTTTCTTT | CASSIGAEAFF
TRBJ1-6 | NA | TRBV5-5 | NA | TGTGCCAGCAGCCCACCAGGCGTCGGATCACCCCTCCACTTT | CASSPPGVGSPLHF
TRBJ2-2 | NA | TRBV7-9 | NA | TGTGCCAGCAGCTTATTGTCTGGAGCGAACACCGGGGAGCTGTTTTTT | CASSLLSGANTGELFF
TRBJ1-1 | NA | TRBV6-5 | TRBD1 | TGTGCCAGCAGTCCTGACAGGGGGCGAACTGAAGCTTTCTTT | CASSPDRGRTEAFF
TRBJ2-3 | NA | TRBV3-1/TRBV3-2 | NA | TGTGCCAGCAGCCACACGGACCTCCCAGATACGCAGTATTTT | CASSHTDLPDTQYF
TRBJ1-1 | NA | TRBV5-1 | NA | TGCGCCACCGCTTTGCAGGGACCAACTGAAGCTTTCTTT | CATALQGPTEAFF
TRBJ2-5 | NA | TRBV4-2 | NA | TGTGCCAGCAGCCTTGCCGCCGCCACCGGGGAGACCCAGTACTTC | CASSLAAATGETQYF
TRBJ2-5 | NA | TRBV27 | TRBD2 | TGTGCCAGCAGTCCTAGCGGGGGGGAGGTACAAGAGACCCAGTACTTC | CASSPSGGEVQETQYF
TRBJ1-1 | once | TRBV27 | TRBD1 | TGTGCCAGCAGGGTCGACAGGGGGTACACTGAAGCTTTCTTT | CASRVDRGYTEAFF
TRBJ2-3 | NA | TRBV13 | TRBD2 | TGTGCCAGCAGCCTTGGACTAGCGGGGAGCGCACGCGGAGAGGATACGCAGTATTTT | CASSLGLAGSARGEDTQYF
TRBJ1-5 | few | TRBV7-2 | NA | TGTGCCAGCAGCTTAGTAAAGGGTGGTCAGCCCCAGCATTTT | CASSLVKGGQPQHF
TRBJ2-1 | NA | TRBV10-1 | TRBD1 | TGCGCCAGCAGTTTACAGGGGGCAGGTGAGCAGTTCTTC | CASSLQGAGEQFF
TRBJ1-1 | NA | TRBV18 | NA | TGTGCCAGCTCACCTGTGGTAAACACTGAAGCTTTCTTT | CASSPVVNTEAFF
TRBJ2-1 | NA | TRBV7-7 | TRBD2 | TGTGCCAGCAGCCTCCGTAGCGGGGGGAACAATGAGCAGTTCTTC | CASSLRSGGNNEQFF
TRBJ2-3 | once | TRBV7-9 | NA | TGTGCCAGCAGCTTAGCGGACTACGGTACGCAGTATTTT | CASSLADYGTQYF
TRBJ1-2 | NA | TRBV2 | NA | TGTGCCAGCAGACTACTGAACTATGGCTACACCTTC | CASRLLNYGYTF
TRBJ2-4 | NA | TRBV4-1 | TRBD2 | TGCGCCAGCAGCCAAGAGGGGGGGGGAGACATTCAGTACTTC | CASSQEGGGDIQYF
TRBJ2-1 | NA | TRBV7-9 | TRBD2 | TGTGCCAGCAGCAGGACCCCGACTAGCGGGTACAATGAGCAGTTCTTC | CASSRTPTSGYNEQFF
TRBJ1-5 | NA | TRBV19 | NA | TGTGCCAGTAGAACTTGGGGGCCAGGGAAATATAGCAATCAGCCCCAGCATTTT | CASRTWGPGKYSNQPQHF
TRBJ2-1 | once | TRBV29-1 | NA | TGCAGCTCCAGAGGCCACCGCGGGGATGAGCAGTTCTTC | CSSRGHRGDEQFF
TRBJ1-5 | NA | TRBV2 | NA | TGTGCCAGCAGGACAGGTAATAGCAATCAGCCCCAGCATTTT | CASRTGNSNQPQHF
TRBJ1-5 | NA | TRBV10-1 | NA | TGCGCCAGCAGTGAGGGCCGCTATCAGCCCCAGCATTTT | CASSEGRYQPQHF
TRBJ2-7 | NA | TRBV5-1 | TRBD1 | TGCGCCAGCAGCCTAAGACAGGGCTACGAGCAGTACTTC | CASSLRQGYEQYF
TRBJ2-7 | once | TRBV14 | NA | TGTGCCAACGGACCGAGAGCCTACGAGCAGTACTTC | CANGPRAYEQYF
TRBJ2-5 | NA | TRBV10-3 | NA | TGTGCCATCAGTTCCGGGACACAGTACCAAGAGACCCAGTACTTC | CAISSGTQYQETQYF
TRBJ2-2 | NA | TRBV6-5 | NA | TGTGCCAGCAGCTCCGGGACCGTGAACACCGGGGAGCTGTTTTTT | CASSSGTVNTGELFF
TRBJ2-5 | NA | TRBV20-1 | NA | TGCAGTGCTAGGCAATGGGAGACCCAGTACTTC | CSARQWETQYF
TRBJ2-7 | NA | TRBV7-2 | NA | TGTGCCAGCAGCCCTAGAGGGGGGGCCTACGAGCAGTACTTC | CASSPRGGAYEQYF
TRBJ1-4 | NA | TRBV6-5 | NA | TGTGCCAGCAGGAAGGGCCCTAATGAAAAACTGTTTTTT | CASRKGPNEKLFF
TRBJ1-1 | NA | TRBV13 | NA | TGTGCCAGCAGCTTGGGCGTATCCATGAACACTGAAGCTTTCTTT | CASSLGVSMNTEAFF
TRBJ1-3 | NA | TRBV18 | TRBD1 | TGTGCCAGCTCACCACCGAGGACAGGGTCCGGAGGAAACACCATATATTTT | CASSPPRTGSGGNTIYF
TRBJ1-1 | NA | TRBV15 | NA | TGTGCCACCAGCAGGCGGGGGGACACTGAAGCTTTCTTT | CATSRRGDTEAFF
TRBJ2-1 | NA | TRBV10-3 | TRBD2 | TGTGCCACCTTAGCGGGGGGGACAGAGCAGTTCTTC | CATLAGGTEQFF
TRBJ2-5 | once | TRBV11-2 | TRBD1 | TGTGCCAGCAGCTCCAGGACAGGAAAAGAGACCCAGTACTTC | CASSSRTGKETQYF
TRBJ1-3 | once | TRBV13 | NA | TGTGCCAGCAGCCTTGACTGGGGCCTCTCTGGAAACACCATATATTTT | CASSLDWGLSGNTIYF
TRBJ2-7 | NA | TRBV5-5 | TRBD1 | TGTGCCAGCAGCTTGGTCCCAGGGGGAAGCTACGAGCAGTACTTC | CASSLVPGGSYEQYF
TRBJ2-7 | NA | TRBV5-1 | TRBD2 | TGCGCCAGCAGCCAAGGGAGCGGGGGGGCCTCCTACGAGCAGTACTTC | CASSQGSGGASYEQYF
TRBJ2-3 | NA | TRBV5-1 | TRBD2 | TGCGCCAGCAACTTAGCGGGGGGGCCAAACACAGATACGCAGTATTTT | CASNLAGGPNTDTQYF
TRBJ2-7 | NA | TRBV9 | TRBD2 | TGTGCCAGCAGCGTAGGACTAGCGGGGCCCTACGAGCAGTACTTC | CASSVGLAGPYEQYF
TRBJ2-5 | few | TRBV5-1 | TRBD1 | TGCGCCAGCAGCATATACCGACAGGGGGGCGCCGGGGGGCAAGAGACCCAGTACTTC | CASSIYRQGGAGGQETQYF
TRBJ1-1 | once | TRBV5-4 | NA | TGTGCCAGCAGCCCGACGAACCTAAACACTGAAGCTTTCTTT | CASSPTNLNTEAFF
TRBJ1-3 | NA | TRBV13 | NA | TGTGCCAGCAGCTTCGGGGGAAACACCATATATTTT | CASSFGGNTIYF
TRBJ2-7 | NA | TRBV7-6 | TRBD1 | TGTGCCAGCAGCGCACAAGAGGACAGGGGCAGCGAGCAGTACTTC | CASSAQEDRGSEQYF
TRBJ1-2 | NA | TRBV7-8 | NA | TGTGCCAGCAGCTTACTCATAGGGTCCTTTGGCTACACCTTC | CASSLLIGSFGYTF